This TCR beta chain is drawn from a study of response to subunit inactivated influenza vaccine. General study results and limits: Seasonal influenza vaccination, on each occasion, was suggested by the authors to recruit few new T cells.

The germline V gene encodes CDR1 LGHNA and CDR2 YNFKEQ. Trimming removed 4 bases from V and 2 bases from J, with 9 bases in between. The CDR3 sequence is 14 residues long. TCRdb analysed the RT-PCR reads with MiXCR anew, one entry per CDR3 protein. This table has 530,000 or so distinct CDR3 sequences, about 15% appearing once. This clonotype occurred a few times. Its target is not known. The sample in question was PBMCs from blood, obtained about 12 days after vaccination. This rearrangement joins TRBV4-2 to TRBJ2-1; D gene uncertain. The sequence was collected from a man aged 45-65 years who received an inactivated influenza vaccine. CDR3 loop: CASSPESAYNEQFF. In DNA, the CDR3 is TGTGCCAGCAGCCCCGAGTCCGCCTACAATGAGCAGTTCTTC.